The sequence of this T cell receptor beta chain was determined in a study of immune cell composition in non-small cell lung cancer. Turning to the study itself: Histologic subtype was mainly adenocarcinoma or squamous cell carcinoma.

Here immunoSEQ multiplex PCR was the method, and the copy in TCRdb shows in-frame clones only, minus some. The table records about 7,600 clones, about 78% of them present only once. V was clipped by 1 base and J by 6 bases, with 7 bases between them. The CDR3 runs to 13 residues. The germline gives CDR1 SGHAT, CDR2 FQDESV (reference sequence). General study points: TIL tumour reactivity correlated with maximal tumour-associated clone frequency in adenocarcinoma. Top 10 clone scores and clonality were higher in squamous than adenocarcinoma. Clones >0.5% enriched in tumour were rarer in adenocarcinoma (about 33%) than squamous (about 80%).

About this clone itself: Its antigen remains unknown.

The sequenced sample was lung tumor tissue. V usage is TRBV11-1 and J usage is TRBJ1-5; no clear D gene. The sequence was obtained from a human donor with non-small cell lung cancer. This chain's CDR3 is CASSLDLGQPQHF. CDR3 DNA sequence: TGTGCCAGCAGCTTAGATCTAGGTCAGCCCCAGCATTTT.